These 12 T cell receptor beta chains were sequenced from one sample in a study of T cells in Graves' hyperthyroidism and ophthalmopathy. Amplified TCR beta CDR3 regions came from RNA transcripts. An initial round of RT-PCR targeting the TCR CDR3 relied on the HTBI primer set. TCRdb ran MiXCR on the multiplex PCR reads and lists one entry per CDR3 protein. The data hold about 370,000 distinct CDR3 sequences, with roughly 15% observed a single time. The sample was blood. The receptors derive from a woman in her sixties with Graves' ophthalmopathy.

This clonotype has more than one count but fewer than ten. J is TRBJ1-6 and V is TRBV19; 9 nucleotides align to TRBD1. Looked up from germline, CDR1 is LNHDA and CDR2 is SQIVND (reference sequence). After removal of 6 bases from V and 6 bases from J, the junction contained 3 bases not matched to a gene. This CDR3 region has 14 residues. The CDR3: CASSPTGGNSPLHF. The CDR3 nucleotides read TGTGCCAGTAGCCCGACAGGGGGTAATTCACCCCTCCACTTT.

V usage is TRBV28 and J usage is TRBJ2-1, with no clear D. Per the germline V gene, CDR1 is MDHEN and CDR2 is SYDVKM. This CDR3 is 13 amino acids long. Trimming took 3 bases from V and 2 from J, leaving 5 bases between them. DNA for the CDR3: TGTGCCAGCAGTTTTAGGCCCTACAATGAGCAGTTCTTC. Translation: CASSFRPYNEQFF. Full variable domain (remainder filled in from reference TRBV28 and TRBJ2-1): DVKVTQSSRYLVKRTGEKVFLECVQDMDHENMFWYRQDPGLGLRLIYFSYDVKMKEKGDIPEGYSVSREKKERFSLILESASTNQTSMYLCASSFRPYNEQFFGPGTRLTVL.

This clonotype was detected ten times or more. The chain combines TRBV2 with TRBJ2-2; D not resolved. The CDR3 spans 15 residues. Germline-derived CDR1 and CDR2 are SNHLY and FYNNEI. V was trimmed by 11 bases and J by 6 bases, leaving 22 bases between them. The CDR3 region is CASLEFGEGPGELFF. DNA for the CDR3: TGTGCCTCACTTGAATTTGGGGAAGGACCCGGGGAGCTGTTTTTT. Full variable domain (remainder filled in from reference TRBV2 and TRBJ2-2): EPEVTQTPSHQVTQMGQEVILRCVPISNHLYFYWYRQILGQKVEFLVSFYNNEISEKSEIFDDQFSVERPDGSNFTLKIRSTKLEDSAMYFCASLEFGEGPGELFFGEGSRLTVL.

Ten or more counts support this clonotype. This chain uses TRBV3-1 with TRBJ2-1, with TRBD1 matching 11 bases. The CDR3 is 12 residues long. Germline lookup yields CDR1 LGHDT and CDR2 YNNKEL (reference sequence). V lost 4 bases and J lost 14; bases outside the gene matches: 4. CDR3 in amino acids: CASSRGDRGKFF. CDR3 coding DNA: TGTGCCAGCAGCCGAGGGGACAGGGGGAAGTTCTTC.

This clonotype was recorded at least ten times. This chain connects TRBV6-1 to TRBJ2-3; D is perhaps TRBD1 or TRBD2 (5 bases each). The CDR3 loop spans 15 amino acids. The germline CDR1 and CDR2 sequences are MNHNS and SASEGT. V was trimmed by 5 bases and J by 0 bases, leaving 12 bases between them. CDR3 in DNA: TGTGCCAGCAGTCCCCGAGGGGACAGCACAGATACGCAGTATTTT. Translated, it gives CASSPRGDSTDTQYF.

This clonotype was counted many times. The chain carries TRBV30 and TRBJ1-1; 7 bases are a match to TRBD1. V was clipped by 2 bases and J by 3 bases; unmatched bases: 15. CDR1 and CDR2 from the germline V gene are GTSNPN and SVGIG (reference sequence). The CDR3 contains 17 residues. The CDR3 DNA reads TGTGCCTGGAGTACAGCCTCCACAGGGGTCGGGGACACTGAAGCTTTCTTT. As protein: CAWSTASTGVGDTEAFF. The whole variable domain, remainder taken from reference TRBV30 and TRBJ1-1, is SQTIHQWPATLVQPVGSPLSLECTVEGTSNPNLYWYRQAAGRGLQLLFYSVGIGQISSEVPQNLSASRPQDRQFILSSKKLLLSDSGFYLCAWSTASTGVGDTEAFFGQGTRLTVV.

This clonotype was seen a few times. The chain combines TRBV3-1 with TRBJ2-2, with D tentatively TRBD1 (5 bases). V was clipped by 4 bases and J by 3 bases, with 18 bases between them. CDR1 LGHDT and CDR2 YNNKEL come from the germline V gene (reference sequence). CDR3 size: 17 residues. Written as DNA, the CDR3 is TGTGCCAGCAGCCCCCCAGTGGGGCAGGGCTACACCGGGGAGCTGTTTTTT. It codes for CASSPPVGQGYTGELFF.

This chain links TRBV19 with TRBJ2-1; TRBD2 matches at 11 bases. The V gene end was trimmed by 3 bases and the J gene end by 10 bases; junction bases not matched to a gene: 14. The germline gives CDR1 LNHDA, CDR2 SQIVND (reference sequence). The CDR3 has 17 residues. CDR3 in amino acids: CASSISPSGRSPGEQFF. The CDR3 DNA reads TGTGCCAGTAGTATCTCTCCTAGCGGGAGGTCCCCCGGGGAGCAGTTCTTC.

This clonotype was observed many times. The rearrangement uses TRBV28 and TRBJ1-1; 7 bases match TRBD1. The CDR3 covers 14 residues. The J segment lost 5 bases and the V segment lost 3 bases, leaving 6 bases of the junction unmatched. Germline CDR1 reads MDHEN; CDR2 reads SYDVKM. CDR3 protein: CASSFGQGGTEAFF. CDR3 bases: TGTGCCAGCAGTTTTGGCCAGGGGGGAACTGAAGCTTTCTTT.

This clonotype has ten or more counts. The chain joins TRBV3-1 to TRBJ1-4, with D maybe TRBD1 (5 bases). V shed 1 base and J shed 8 bases, with 14 bases lying between them. The germline V gene encodes CDR1 LGHDT and CDR2 YNNKEL (reference sequence). The CDR3 covers 15 residues. Here the CDR3 DNA reads TGTGCCAGCAGCCAAGCGGGCGTGGGGGAGGAAAAACTGTTTTTT. Translation gives CASSQAGVGEEKLFF.

The sample holds many counts of this clonotype. This sequence joins TRBV2 and TRBJ2-1; 10 bases fit TRBD2. The V gene end was trimmed by 5 bases and the J gene end by 11 bases; junction bases not matched to a gene: 15. There are 16 residues in the CDR3. The germline V gene has CDR1 SNHLY and CDR2 FYNNEI. CDR3 in DNA: TGTGCCAGCAGTTTTCAGACTAGCGGGCCTTCAATTAAGCAGTTCTTC. Its protein product is CASSFQTSGPSIKQFF.

This chain connects TRBV3-1 to TRBJ1-1; 7 nucleotides agree with TRBD1. The length of the CDR3 is 15 residues. From germline, CDR1 is LGHDT and CDR2 YNNKEL (reference sequence). After removal of 4 bases from V and 0 bases from J, the junction contained 5 bases not matched to a gene. CDR3 protein: CASSLAGQLNTEAFF. The CDR3 DNA sequence: TGTGCCAGCAGCCTAGCGGGACAGCTGAACACTGAAGCTTTCTTT. Based on the CDR3 plus reference TRBV3-1 and TRBJ1-1, the full variable domain is DTAVSQTPKYLVTQMGNDKSIKCEQNLGHDTMYWYKQDSKKFLKIMFSYNNKELIINETVPNRFSPKSPDKAHLNLHINSLELGDSAVYFCASSLAGQLNTEAFFGQGTRLTVV.